These 16 T cell receptor beta chains share one sample of origin, sequenced in a study of beta chain features in type 1 diabetes. Study observations and caveats: TCRB CDR3s were moderately but significantly shorter in Type 1 diabetes patients in all four CD4+ subsets.

Investigators reverse transcribed all isolated RNA, so they sequenced expressed TCRB transcripts. The assay was immunoSEQ multiplex PCR, and TCRdb's table has in-frame clones only and misses some. The sample holds over 600,000 clones; 12% are singletons and the top ten take more than 0.09%. Their specific antigens are unknown. What was sequenced was naive CD4+ T cells from blood. The receptors stem from a man aged 25 to 40 with type 1 diabetes.

With regard to this clone: Additional DNA sequences in this sample encode the identical CDR3. The chain has TRBV5-1 and TRBJ1-1; D uncertain. Germline loops: CDR1 SGHRS, CDR2 YFSETQ. The germline V and J ends were trimmed by 0 bases and 0 bases, with 3 bases remaining between them. The CDR3 extends over 13 amino acids. CDR3 amino acids: CASSLELNTEAFF. CDR3 coding DNA: TGCGCCAGCAGCTTGGAGTTGAACACTGAAGCTTTCTTT.

This clone has a handful of counts. The sample holds other DNA sequences that translate to the same CDR3. The rearrangement links TRBV7-2 to TRBJ1-5, with a tentative D call TRBD1 (5 bases). Trimming shortened V by 1 base and J by 2 bases, and 9 bases separated the two germline ends. This CDR3 is 15 amino acids long. Germline assignment: CDR1 SGHTA and CDR2 FQGNSA. CDR3 residues: CASSLGGSGNQPQHF. The DNA of the CDR3 is TGTGCCAGCAGCTTAGGGGGCTCGGGCAATCAGCCCCAGCATTTT.

Notes on this clone: Other nucleotide sequences from this sample produce the same CDR3. The chain couples TRBV28 to TRBJ2-5; D gene ambiguous. The V gene lost 2 bases and the J gene lost 0 bases, with 1 base spanning the gap. The CDR3 is made up of 12 amino acids. Germline V gene lookup returns CDR1 MDHEN and CDR2 SYDVKM. The CDR3 DNA reads as TGTGCCAGCAGTTTAAACCAAGAGACCCAGTACTTC. Protein product: CASSLNQETQYF.

A few counts support this clone. The rearrangement uses TRBV27 and TRBJ1-4; D remains ambiguous. Looked up from germline, CDR1 is MNHEY and CDR2 is SMNVEV (reference sequence). The germline V and J ends were trimmed by 4 bases and 8 bases, with 14 bases remaining between them. The CDR3 loop spans 14 amino acids. As DNA, the CDR3 is TGTGCCAGCAGTTCATACGAAGGCCGGGAAAAACTGTTTTTT. It encodes CASSSYEGREKLFF.

The chain is built from TRBV12-5 and TRBJ2-5, with D possibly matching TRBD1 (5 bases). The CDR3 sequence is 17 residues long. With 2 bases removed from V and 3 bases from J, the gap between germline ends came to 19 bases. CDR1 is LGHNT and CDR2 is FRNRAP in the germline V gene. This CDR3 reads CASGLPGREKSEETQYF. The CDR3 nucleotides read TGTGCTAGTGGTTTGCCAGGGCGAGAGAAGTCGGAAGAGACCCAGTACTTC.

The genes are TRBV10-3 and TRBJ2-1; 12 positions agree with TRBD2. Germline lookup yields CDR1 ENHRY and CDR2 SYGVKD. The V and J ends lost 2 bases and 3 bases, in that order; junction bases with no gene match: 5. The CDR3 has 17 residues. The CDR3 sequence is CAISERATSGSYNEQFF. The CDR3 coding sequence is TGTGCCATCAGTGAGAGGGCGACTAGCGGGAGCTACAATGAGCAGTTCTTC.

Only a few counts were recorded for this clone. The chain recombines TRBV6-5 with TRBJ1-4, with D maybe TRBD1 (6 bases). The germline gives CDR1 MNHEY, CDR2 SVGAGI. V gave up 1 base and J gave up 3 bases, with 12 bases separating them. The CDR3 length is 16 residues. As DNA, the CDR3 is TGTGCCAGCAGTTACTGGGGGGCGCAGGCTAATGAAAAACTGTTTTTT. Its translation: CASSYWGAQANEKLFF.

The rearrangement uses TRBV4-1 and TRBJ1-1, with TRBD1 identical over 8 bases. CDR1 is MGHRA, CDR2 YSYEKL, per germline. The CDR3 has 12 residues. Germline trimming cut 9 bases from V and 3 bases from J; bases unmatched to any gene: 3. Here the CDR3 reads CASRGQDTEAFF. The CDR3 DNA sequence: TGCGCCAGTAGGGGACAGGACACTGAAGCTTTCTTT.

The table lists this clone with a count of one. The chain has TRBV7-3 and TRBJ2-1, with D possibly matching TRBD1 (6 bases). This CDR3 is 15 amino acids long. The germline V gene encodes CDR1 SGHTA and CDR2 FQGTGA. Trimming cost V 5 bases and J 6 bases, with 17 bases left between them. CDR3 bases: TGTGCCAGCAGCCCAGGGGCAGGGGAGATCAATGAGCAGTTCTTC. Amino acid sequence: CASSPGAGEINEQFF.

CDR3 residues: CSVEGDGSSYEQYF. The CDR3, as DNA: TGCAGCGTTGAAGGGGACGGTTCCTCCTACGAGCAGTACTTC. V and J are TRBV29-1 and TRBJ2-5; D may correspond to TRBD1 or TRBD2 (5 bases each). The assigned J gene may be wrong: the sequence end matches TRBJ2-7 better. CDR1 is SQVTM, CDR2 ANQGSEA, per germline. The CDR3 runs 14 residues.

The chain joins TRBV13 to TRBJ2-2, with 8 nucleotides matching TRBD1. The germline V gene has CDR1 PRHDT and CDR2 FYEKMQ (reference sequence). This CDR3 spans 16 amino acids. J was trimmed by 6 bases and V by 5 bases; bases with no gene match: 11. The CDR3 sequence: CASSKRTGTISGELFF. The DNA of the CDR3 is TGTGCCAGCAGCAAACGGACAGGGACGATCTCCGGGGAGCTGTTTTTT. Together with reference TRBV13 and TRBJ2-2, the CDR3 gives the full variable domain: AAGVIQSPRHLIKEKRETATLKCYPIPRHDTVYWYQQGPGQDPQFLISFYEKMQSDKGSIPDRFSAQQFSDYHSELNMSSLELGDSALYFCASSKRTGTISGELFFGEGSRLTVL.

Only a few counts were recorded for this clone. The genes are TRBV12-5 and TRBJ1-1; D is undetermined. The CDR3 is made up of 13 amino acids. Germline assignment: CDR1 LGHNT and CDR2 FRNRAP. V was shortened by 2 bases and J by 4 bases, with 8 bases between the two germline ends. The CDR3: CASGLFNPTEAFF. CDR3 in DNA: TGTGCTAGTGGTTTGTTTAATCCCACTGAAGCTTTCTTT.

This clone was found a few times. The rearrangement joins TRBV25-1 to TRBJ1-2, with 9 bases identical to TRBD1. This CDR3 contains 14 residues. Trimming cost V 2 bases and J 8 bases; bases outside gene matches: 6. Germline values: CDR1 MGHDK, CDR2 SYGVNS. This CDR3 is CASSETGGLSGYTF. CDR3 coding DNA: TGTGCCAGCAGTGAAACAGGGGGCCTGAGCGGCTACACCTTC.

This clone was seen a few times. This chain links TRBV9 with TRBJ2-3; D is unclear. Trimming removed 4 bases from V and 3 bases from J, with 9 bases in between. Germline lookup yields CDR1 SGDLS and CDR2 YYNGEE. The CDR3 is 13 residues long. CDR3: CASSPRVTDTQYF. CDR3 sequence (DNA): TGTGCCAGCAGCCCCCGGGTAACAGATACGCAGTATTTT.

The J gene is TRBJ2-4, the V gene TRBV18, with D perhaps being TRBD1 or TRBD2 (7 bases each). Germline V gives CDR1 KGHSH, CDR2 LQKENI. Trimming stripped 3 bases from V and 4 bases from J, with 16 bases between. This CDR3 contains 16 residues. The CDR3 DNA sequence: TGTGCCAGCTCACCCCCCGCAGGGGGGGGAAAAAACATTCAGTACTTC. Amino acid sequence: CASSPPAGGGKNIQYF.

This clone was seen only a few times. This chain connects TRBV5-4 to TRBJ2-5; a weak D match, TRBD1 (7 bases). The CDR3 covers 14 residues. Trimming removed 6 bases at V and 2 bases at J, with 14 bases between. Per the germline V gene, CDR1 is SGHNT and CDR2 is YYREEE (reference sequence). This CDR3 is CASTAGQTQETQYF. CDR3 coding DNA: TGTGCCAGCACCGCGGGACAGACACAAGAGACCCAGTACTTC.